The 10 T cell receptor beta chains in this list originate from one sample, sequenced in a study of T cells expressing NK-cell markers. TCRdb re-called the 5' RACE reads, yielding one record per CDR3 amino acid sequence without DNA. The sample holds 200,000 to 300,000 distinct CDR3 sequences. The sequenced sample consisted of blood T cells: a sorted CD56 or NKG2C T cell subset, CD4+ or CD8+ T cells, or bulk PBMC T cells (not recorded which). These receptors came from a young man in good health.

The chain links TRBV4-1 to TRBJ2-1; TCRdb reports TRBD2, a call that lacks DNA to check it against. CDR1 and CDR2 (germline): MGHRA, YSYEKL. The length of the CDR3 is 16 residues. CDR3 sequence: CASSQGLARGKNEQFF.

CDR3 sequence: CATSGVLAGGPNEQFF. V is TRBV10-1 and J is TRBJ2-1; TCRdb reports TRBD2, a call that lacks DNA to check it against. There are 16 residues in the CDR3. Germline V gene lookup returns CDR1 WNHNN and CDR2 SYGVQD (reference sequence).

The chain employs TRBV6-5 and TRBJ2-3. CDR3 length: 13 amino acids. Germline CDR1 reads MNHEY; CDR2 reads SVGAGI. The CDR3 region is CASSLPNTDTQYF.

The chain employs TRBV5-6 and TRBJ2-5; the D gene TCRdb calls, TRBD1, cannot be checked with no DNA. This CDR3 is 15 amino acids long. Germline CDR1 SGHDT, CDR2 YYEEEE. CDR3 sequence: CASSLVGRDAETQYF.

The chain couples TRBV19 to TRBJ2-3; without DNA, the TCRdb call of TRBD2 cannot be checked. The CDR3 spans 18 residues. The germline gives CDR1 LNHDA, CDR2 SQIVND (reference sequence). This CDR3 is CASSIPKRLAGSTDTQYF.

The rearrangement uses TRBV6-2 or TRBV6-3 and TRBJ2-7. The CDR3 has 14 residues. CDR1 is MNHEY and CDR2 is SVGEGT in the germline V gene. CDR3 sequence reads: CASSYRTATYEQYF.

CDR3 loop: CSAAGSGANVLTF. The rearrangement uses TRBV20-1 and TRBJ2-6. The CDR3 is 13 residues long. Looked up from germline, CDR1 is DFQATT and CDR2 is SNEGSKA (reference sequence).

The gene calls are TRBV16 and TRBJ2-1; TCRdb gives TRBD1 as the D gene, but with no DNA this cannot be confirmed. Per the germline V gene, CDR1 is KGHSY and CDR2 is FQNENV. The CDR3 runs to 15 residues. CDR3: CASSPWTGLKDEQFF.

The CDR3 here is CASSAPGLKAYEQYF. This sequence joins TRBV7-2 and TRBJ2-7; TCRdb reports TRBD2, a call that lacks DNA to check it against. From germline, CDR1 is SGHTA and CDR2 FQGNSA. The CDR3 consists of 15 residues.

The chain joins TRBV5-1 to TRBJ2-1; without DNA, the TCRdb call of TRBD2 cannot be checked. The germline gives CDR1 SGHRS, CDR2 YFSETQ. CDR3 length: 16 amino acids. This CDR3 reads CASSPIAGGADNEQFF.